These T cell receptor beta chains were read from a single sample in a study of T-cell reconstitution after alpha-beta-depleted transplantation in children. TCRdb itself ran the PCR reads through MiXCR, one entry per CDR3 protein. The sample records 700,000 to 950,000 distinct CDR3 sequences, around 15% being singletons. This specimen was PBMCs, mostly from graft donor cells, taken 360 days after TCRalphabeta/CD19-depleted stem cell transplant. These receptors originate from a male patient between 10 and 17 years old who had a stem cell transplant for acute lymphoblastic leukemia, so the T cells may come from the graft donor. CDR3s include the opening cysteine and the closing phenylalanine or tryptophan. Each record gives: V gene, D gene, J gene, clone size, CDR3 DNA, CDR3 protein. A D gene is named only where the DNA matches it firmly. A clone size is listed for some rows: how often the clone was seen (once, few, many), or a class if it is expanded.

V: TRBV5-1; D: NA; J: TRBJ2-7; size: NA; DNA: TGCGCCAGCAGCTATAAAGGAGGGCGCCACGAGCAGTACTTC; CDR3: CASSYKGGRHEQYF
V: TRBV12-3/TRBV12-4; D: NA; J: TRBJ1-5; size: NA; DNA: TGTGCCAGCAGTTTTTCCGGACGGACGGGCGGGCCCCAGCATTTT; CDR3: CASSFSGRTGGPQHF
V: TRBV24-1; D: NA; J: TRBJ1-1; size: NA; DNA: TGTGCCACCAGTGCCGTCGGTCCGAACACTGAAGCTTTCTTT; CDR3: CATSAVGPNTEAFF
V: TRBV5-1; D: NA; J: TRBJ2-7; size: few; DNA: TGCGCCAGCAGCTCGAGGACAGATGGGGGCGAGCAGTACTTC; CDR3: CASSSRTDGGEQYF
V: TRBV7-9; D: TRBD1; J: TRBJ2-7; size: many; DNA: TGTGCCAGCAGCCCCAGACAGGGTGGGAGCTACGAGCAGTACTTC; CDR3: CASSPRQGGSYEQYF
V: TRBV18; D: NA; J: TRBJ2-7; size: few; DNA: TGTGCCAGCTCACCTGTGAGCAGGGTAGTTTCCTACGAGCAGTACTTC; CDR3: CASSPVSRVVSYEQYF
V: TRBV5-1; D: TRBD1; J: TRBJ1-5; size: NA; DNA: TGCGCCAGCAGCCCAGGGGGGTCTCGGCAGCCCCAGCATTTT; CDR3: CASSPGGSRQPQHF
V: TRBV7-2; D: TRBD2; J: TRBJ2-2; size: NA; DNA: TGTGCCAGCAGCTCTAGCGGGGCGGGCACCGGGGAGCTGTTTTTT; CDR3: CASSSSGAGTGELFF
V: TRBV20-1; D: TRBD2; J: TRBJ2-1; size: NA; DNA: TGCAGTGCTGCCAGACCTAGCGGGGGTAGTATTGAGCAGTTCTTC; CDR3: CSAARPSGGSIEQFF
V: TRBV18; D: TRBD1; J: TRBJ2-7; size: few; DNA: TGTGCCAGCTCACCAGTGCAGGGGGCGCGGGAGCAGTACTTC; CDR3: CASSPVQGAREQYF
V: TRBV13; D: NA; J: TRBJ2-4; size: NA; DNA: TGTGCCAGGCGCTACGGAGGCAAAAACATTCAGTACTTC; CDR3: CARRYGGKNIQYF
V: TRBV5-1; D: NA; J: TRBJ2-1; size: few; DNA: TGCGCCAGCAGCTTGGGACTAAAGACCTACAATGAGCAGTTCTTC; CDR3: CASSLGLKTYNEQFF
V: TRBV10-3; D: TRBD1; J: TRBJ1-2; size: few; DNA: TGTGCCATCAGTGCCGCCCCGGGACAGGCCCTCTATGGCTACACCTTC; CDR3: CAISAAPGQALYGYTF
V: TRBV24-1; D: TRBD2; J: TRBJ2-3; size: NA; DNA: TGTGCCACCAGTGATCCGGGAGGGAAGGGAGATACGCAGTATTTT; CDR3: CATSDPGGKGDTQYF
V: TRBV19; D: TRBD1; J: TRBJ1-1; size: few; DNA: TGTGCCAGTAGTATCGGCTCCGGGACAGCCAACACTGAAGCTTTCTTT; CDR3: CASSIGSGTANTEAFF
V: TRBV2; D: NA; J: TRBJ2-5; size: NA; DNA: TGTGCCAGCAGTGATGGGAGCTGGGGTCTCGGGACCCAGTACTTC; CDR3: CASSDGSWGLGTQYF
V: TRBV15; D: NA; J: TRBJ1-1; size: NA; DNA: TGTGCCACCAGCAGAGGTGTGAAGGGAGGGAAAGAAGCTTTCTTT; CDR3: CATSRGVKGGKEAFF
V: TRBV20-1; D: NA; J: TRBJ1-5; size: once; DNA: TGCAGTGCCTCGGACGGAGGCAATCAGCCCCAGCATTTT; CDR3: CSASDGGNQPQHF
V: TRBV7-2; D: NA; J: TRBJ2-1; size: many; DNA: TGTGCCAGCACTTTGGGGACTCTCCTCAATGAGCAGTTCTTC; CDR3: CASTLGTLLNEQFF
V: TRBV27; D: NA; J: TRBJ1-1; size: many; DNA: TGTGCCAGCAGTTTTAACAGACATGAAGCTTTCTTT; CDR3: CASSFNRHEAFF
V: TRBV6-4; D: NA; J: TRBJ1-1; size: NA; DNA: TGTGCCAGCAGTGAGGGCCCCGCGGTCCGGGGCACTGAAGCTTTCTTT; CDR3: CASSEGPAVRGTEAFF
V: TRBV29-1; D: TRBD1; J: TRBJ2-7; size: NA; DNA: TGCAGCGCGTGGACAGGGGGCCTCGAGCAGTACTTC; CDR3: CSAWTGGLEQYF
V: TRBV29-1; D: NA; J: TRBJ2-1; size: few; DNA: TGCAGCGTGTTCACCAATGAGCAGTTCTTC; CDR3: CSVFTNEQFF
V: TRBV28; D: NA; J: TRBJ1-2; size: many; DNA: TGTGCCAGCAGTTTTCCCCCGGACTATGGCTACACCTTC; CDR3: CASSFPPDYGYTF
V: TRBV6-5; D: NA; J: TRBJ2-2; size: NA; DNA: TGTGCCAGCAGTTATGTCGGGGCCGGGGAGCTGTTTTTT; CDR3: CASSYVGAGELFF
V: TRBV7-6; D: NA; J: TRBJ2-3; size: many; DNA: TGTGCCAGCAGCTTAACTCACCAGGCAGATACGCAGTATTTT; CDR3: CASSLTHQADTQYF
V: TRBV14; D: NA; J: TRBJ1-6; size: few; DNA: TGTGCCAGCAGCCAAGATCTCTTGCGGGGAAGGACTTCACCCCTCCACTTT; CDR3: CASSQDLLRGRTSPLHF
V: TRBV13; D: TRBD2; J: TRBJ2-3; size: NA; DNA: TGTGCCACTTTAGCGGGAGGGCCGGGAGATACGCAGTATTTT; CDR3: CATLAGGPGDTQYF
V: TRBV12-3/TRBV12-4; D: NA; J: TRBJ2-2; size: NA; DNA: TGTGCCAGCAGTTGGGGGTCGGGCACCGGGGAGCTGTTTTTT; CDR3: CASSWGSGTGELFF
V: TRBV12-3/TRBV12-4; D: NA; J: TRBJ2-3; size: many; DNA: TGTGCCAGCAGTTTTAAAACATTGTCAGATACGCAGTATTTT; CDR3: CASSFKTLSDTQYF